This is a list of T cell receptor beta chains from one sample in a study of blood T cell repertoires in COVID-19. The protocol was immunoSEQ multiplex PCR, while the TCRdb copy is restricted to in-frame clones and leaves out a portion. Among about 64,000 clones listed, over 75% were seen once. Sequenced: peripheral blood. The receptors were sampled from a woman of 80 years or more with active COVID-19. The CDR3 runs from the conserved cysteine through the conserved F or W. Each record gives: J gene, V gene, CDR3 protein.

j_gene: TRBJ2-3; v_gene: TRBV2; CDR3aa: CASSEARLSGFADTQYF
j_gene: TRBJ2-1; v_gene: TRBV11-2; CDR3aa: CASSGLTGPYNEQFF
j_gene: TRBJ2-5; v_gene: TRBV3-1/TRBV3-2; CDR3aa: CASSQANRQETQYF
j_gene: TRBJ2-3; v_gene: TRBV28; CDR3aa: CASRGQEISTDTQYF
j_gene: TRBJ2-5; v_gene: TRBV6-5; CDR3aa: CASQAGQGQETQYF
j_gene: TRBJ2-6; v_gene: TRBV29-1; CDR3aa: CSVFDSSGANVLTF
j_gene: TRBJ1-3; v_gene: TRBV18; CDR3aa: CASSRQTSGNTIYF
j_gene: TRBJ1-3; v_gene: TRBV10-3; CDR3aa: CAISDSLSGNTIYF
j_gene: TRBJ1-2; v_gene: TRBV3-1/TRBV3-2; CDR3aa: CASSREGDYGYTF
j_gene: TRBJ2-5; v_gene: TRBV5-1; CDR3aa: CASSPGNRVETQYF
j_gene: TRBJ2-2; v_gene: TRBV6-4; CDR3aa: CASSDSRTTGELFF
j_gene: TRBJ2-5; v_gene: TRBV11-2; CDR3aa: CASSLDRAGQETQYF
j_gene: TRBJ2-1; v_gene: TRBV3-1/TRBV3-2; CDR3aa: CASSHSGLAATNEQFF
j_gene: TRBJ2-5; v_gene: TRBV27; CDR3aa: CASSLWDSQETQYF
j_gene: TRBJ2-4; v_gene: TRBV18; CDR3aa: CASSQDRKVHQYF
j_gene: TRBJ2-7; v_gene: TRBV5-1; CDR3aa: CASSTGLANTFRGVQYF
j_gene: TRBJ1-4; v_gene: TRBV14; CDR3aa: CASSPELGGGEKLFF
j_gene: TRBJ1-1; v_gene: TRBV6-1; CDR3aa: CASSEFRSGNSEAFF
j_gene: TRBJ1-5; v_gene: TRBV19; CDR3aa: CASSINRGSNQPQHF
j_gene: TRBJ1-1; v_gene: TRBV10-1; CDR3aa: CASNPTRNTEAFF
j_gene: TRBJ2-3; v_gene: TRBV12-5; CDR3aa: CASGLSLSPPTDTQYF
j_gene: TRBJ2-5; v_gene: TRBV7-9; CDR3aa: CASSLELAGGETQYF
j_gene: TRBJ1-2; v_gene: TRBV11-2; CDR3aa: CASSLDPKTSSGYTF
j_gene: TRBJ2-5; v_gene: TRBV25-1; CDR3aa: CASSEGGIAEETQYF
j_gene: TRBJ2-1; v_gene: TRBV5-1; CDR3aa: CASSLSGRGFFDSQFF
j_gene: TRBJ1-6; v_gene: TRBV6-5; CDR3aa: CASSYSDRGVNSPLHF
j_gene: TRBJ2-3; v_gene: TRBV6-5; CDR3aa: CASTKTGTDTQYF
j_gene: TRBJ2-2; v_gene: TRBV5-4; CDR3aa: CASSLGQGDTGELFF
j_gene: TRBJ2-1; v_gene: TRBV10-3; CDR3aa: CAISKAGVEYNEQFF
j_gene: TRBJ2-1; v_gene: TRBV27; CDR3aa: CASRTSGGGHEQFF
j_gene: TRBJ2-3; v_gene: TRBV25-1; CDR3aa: CASRKTATDTQYF
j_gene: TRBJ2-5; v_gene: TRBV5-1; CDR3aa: CASSPTSSWETQYF
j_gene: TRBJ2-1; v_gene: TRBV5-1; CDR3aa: CASSSWGTGGYNEQFF
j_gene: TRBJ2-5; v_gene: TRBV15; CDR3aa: CATSRANGRTETQYF
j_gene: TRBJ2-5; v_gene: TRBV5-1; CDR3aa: CASSPAAGGHETQYF
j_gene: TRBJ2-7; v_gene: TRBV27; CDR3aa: CASSPLLNPTYEQYF
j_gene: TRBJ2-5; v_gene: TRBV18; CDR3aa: CASSPGLGPGETQYF
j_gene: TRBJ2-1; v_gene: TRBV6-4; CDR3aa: CASKTGLTGSYNEQFF
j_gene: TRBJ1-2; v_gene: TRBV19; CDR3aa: CASSVGQAYNYGYTF
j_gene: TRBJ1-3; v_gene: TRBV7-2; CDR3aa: CASSLGVSSGNTIYF
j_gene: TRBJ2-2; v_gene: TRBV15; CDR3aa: CATSRDGRGGELFF
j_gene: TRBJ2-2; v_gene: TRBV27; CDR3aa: CASSLSSGSGGELFF